Sequencing of this TCR beta chain was carried out in a study of blood T cell repertoires in COVID-19. Study-level background: Sample material is recorded as cDNA or gDNA derived from T cells, B-cell-depleted T cells, or PBMCs.

Germline assignment: CDR1 LGHNA and CDR2 YSLEER. The CDR3 runs 19 residues. V lost 4 bases to trimming and J lost 5 bases; unmatched junction nucleotides: 10. Original methodology: The assay estimated nucleated cells by amplifying reference gene primers. Using immunoSEQ multiplex PCR, the repertoire was profiled, and TCRdb retains in-frame clones only, with some absent. V and J calls and clone size are those listed in that table; D and trimming were worked out from the DNA. Of 200,000 or so clones in the sample, about 80% are singletons; the top ten hold around 7%. Participants came from fewer than 25 US areas, aged about 18 to 89 years. Assignment of participants to cohorts was predicated upon participant-reported clinical history.

This clonotype was obtained from a middle-aged man who had recovered from COVID-19. V usage is TRBV4-3 and J usage is TRBJ2-2; 16 bases are a match to TRBD2. The sample consisted of PBMCs or T cells enriched from blood (not recorded which). CDR3 sequence (DNA): TGCGCCAGCAGCCTCTCGCCGGGACTAGCGGGGGGGTCAACCGGGGAGCTGTTTTTT. The encoded protein is CASSLSPGLAGGSTGELFF.